The table lists the clone carrying this TCR beta chain with many counts. What it binds is unknown. The sample belongs to a study of spatial heterogeneity in lung cancer. Looking at the study overall: Detected sequences consistently included more beta-chain ones than alpha-chain ones. Study results and limitations: Whereas they appeared in blood less at follow-up, ubiquitous expanded tumor TCRs appeared there more at resection.

Unique molecular identifiers, one per molecule, were present on every TCR cDNA molecule. MiXCR, run by TCRdb on the 5' RACE reads, gives a single entry per CDR3 protein. The repertoire holds under 100,000 distinct CDR3 sequences, with approximately 8.5% as singletons. Germline V gene lookup returns CDR1 SQVTM and CDR2 ANQGSEA. This CDR3 has 14 amino acids. Trimming took 6 bases from V and 0 from J, leaving 11 bases between them. The time point here: sample taken at primary tumor resection. Whole RNA obtained from tumor, nontumor lung or frozen PBMC underwent sequencing without sorting. The TCR comes from a male donor with early-stage non-small cell lung cancer. The chain employs TRBV29-1 and TRBJ1-4, with unresolved D. The material sequenced was PBMCs, taken at surgery. The CDR3 protein is CSVAAGSTNEKLFF. CDR3 DNA: TGCAGCGTGGCGGCAGGCTCAACTAATGAAAAACTGTTTTTT.